In its sample, the clone carrying this T cell receptor (beta chain) was seen a few times. The antigen is not known. Template material for amplifying TCR beta CDR3 regions consisted of RNA transcripts. In the first-round RT-PCR of the TCR CDR3, the HTBI primer set was used. TCRdb reprocessed the multiplex PCR reads with MiXCR, giving one entry per CDR3 protein. The data show 400,000 or so distinct CDR3 sequences, about 14% seen once. Trimming shortened V by 0 bases and J by 9 bases, and 14 bases separated the two germline ends. This CDR3 is built from 14 residues. CDR1 and CDR2 (germline): LNHNV, YYDKDF (reference sequence). This specimen comes from a study of T cells in Graves' hyperthyroidism and ophthalmopathy. The study's findings and limits: Ophthalmopathy was distinguished from stable hyperthyroidism by 13 V-J signatures.

J is TRBJ2-5 and V is TRBV15; weak D call: TRBD2 (6 bases). The TCR originated in a man over 45 with Graves' ophthalmopathy. The sequenced sample consisted of blood. The CDR3 spells CATSRDPREEAQYF. For the CDR3, the DNA is TGTGCCACCAGCAGAGATCCCAGGGAGGAGGCCCAGTACTTC.